The clone carrying this T cell receptor beta chain was observed a handful of times. What it recognizes is unknown. The CDR3 runs to 14 residues. Germline V gene data show CDR1 as SNHLY and CDR2 as FYNNEI. V shed 7 bases and J 9 bases; nucleotides not matched to a gene: 5. The sample belongs to a study of shared clonotypes between healthy human individuals. It was roughly 190 ng DNA, approximately 30,000 T cell genomes, that sorted-subset replicate PCRs used. The assay was immunoSEQ multiplex PCR, and TCRdb's table has in-frame clones only and misses some. The repertoire includes roughly 2,000,000 clones, over 85% of them detected once, and around 1.7% sits in the top ten. Study-wide points: Inspection by rarefaction showed sorted-subset sequencing to be incomplete despite large depth.

Terminally differentiated effector memory CD45RA+ cells were excluded from the naive CD8 cells, which were CD45RO-negative and positively selected for CCR7. The donor population consisted of healthy HIV-negative adults with no recent acute infections or vaccinations. The chain employs TRBV2 and TRBJ2-1; 14 bases are shared with TRBD2. The TCR comes from a man aged 18 to 29 in good health. Some clones in this sample may be carry-over from other donors' samples. Sequenced sample: naive CD8+ T cells from PBMCs. CDR3 region: CASNPGLAGVEQFF. The CDR3 region has the DNA TGTGCCAGCAATCCGGGACTAGCGGGAGTTGAGCAGTTCTTC.